The clone carrying this TCR beta chain has ten or more counts. The antigen remains undetermined. This sample is part of a study of molecular identifiers for immune sequencing clone quantification. Study outcomes and limitations: Clones above 20 RNA copies contained over 97% of effector molecules but under 1% of naive ones. With a barcode shared among identical TCR molecules, highly expanded clone sizes could be underestimated.

This CDR3 region has 16 residues. Per germline, CDR1 MNHEY and CDR2 SMNVEV (reference sequence). V lost 6 bases, J lost 4 bases, and 20 bases lay in between. The sorting of naive CD8 T cells used the CD8+CD4-CCR7+CD45RA+ phenotype. TCRdb redid the calling of the PCR reads with MiXCR, one entry per CDR3 protein. This table has about 640,000 distinct CDR3 sequences, roughly 21% appearing once. The TCR comes from a human donor in good health. Some libraries in this study had Jurkat cell RNA spiked in. J is TRBJ2-3 and V is TRBV27; D is uncertain. Sequencing was done on a sample of naive CD8+ T cells from blood, with Jurkat cell RNA spiked in. This sample's subset: FACS-sorted CD8+CD4-CCR7+CD45RA+ naive T cells. Here the CDR3 DNA reads TGTGCCAGCAGCTACTCCGGAACTCCCGCCGCAGATACGCAGTATTTT. This gives the protein CASSYSGTPAADTQYF.